A selection of T cell receptor beta chains follows, all from one sample in a study of T cells of healthy individuals. TCRdb itself ran the 5' RACE reads through MiXCR, one entry per CDR3 protein. The data show some 100,000 distinct CDR3 sequences, approximately 15% seen once. Receptors were obtained from a human donor in good health. Both conserved end residues are part of each CDR3. A D gene is named only where the DNA matches it firmly. Expanded clones are given a class, and other clones once, few, many or no size at all.

>TRBJ2-7|many|TRBV20-1|TRBD2
TGCAGTGCTAGACCTAGCGGGAGGGCAAGGTACGAGCAGTACTTC
CSARPSGRARYEQYF
>TRBJ2-1|many|TRBV11-2|TRBD2
TGTGCCAGCAGCCCAACTCTAGCGGGATACAATGAGCAGTTCTTC
CASSPTLAGYNEQFF
>TRBJ1-5|many|TRBV4-3|-
TGCGCCAGACTAGCTGGGCAGCCCCAGCATTTT
CARLAGQPQHF
>TRBJ1-6|many|TRBV24-1|-
TGTGCCACCCCAAATTCACCCCTCCACTTT
CATPNSPLHF
>TRBJ2-1|-|TRBV12-3/TRBV12-4|-
TGTGCCAGCAGTTTAAGAGGCGGCAGGGAGAGCTCCTACAATGAGCAGTTCTTC
CASSLRGGRESSYNEQFF
>TRBJ1-1|few|TRBV10-3|TRBD1
TGTGCCATCAGTGAGTCGACAGGGAGAGGGAACACTGAAGCTTTCTTT
CAISESTGRGNTEAFF
>TRBJ2-1|few|TRBV20-1|TRBD2
TGCAGTGCTGGGAGGGCTTTAAGCTCCTACAATGAGCAGTTCTTC
CSAGRALSSYNEQFF
>TRBJ1-5|few|TRBV20-1|-
TGCAGTTTTGGGACCGAAGGCGGGGGGCCCCAGCATTTT
CSFGTEGGGPQHF
>TRBJ2-1|many|TRBV9|-
TGTGCCAGCAGCATCCTAAGTAGTAATGAGCAGTTCTTC
CASSILSSNEQFF
>TRBJ1-2|many|TRBV6-5|TRBD1
TGTGCCAGCAGTTACTCAGGGGGCCAGTATGGCTACACCTTC
CASSYSGGQYGYTF
>TRBJ2-2|-|TRBV4-3|TRBD2
TGCGCCAGCAGCCAAATAGCGGGGGGCCTCATTGGGGAGCTGTTTTTT
CASSQIAGGLIGELFF
>TRBJ1-5|-|TRBV6-2/TRBV6-3|-
TGTGCCAGCAGTTATGAGTCACAGGGTCGCAATCAGCCCCAGCATTTT
CASSYESQGRNQPQHF
>TRBJ1-4|-|TRBV5-5|-
TGTGCCAGCAGCTTGTCAGTGGGTGAAAAACTGTTTTTT
CASSLSVGEKLFF
>TRBJ1-5|-|TRBV6-5|TRBD1
TGTGCCAGCAGCCTCGGACAGGCCGGACAGCCCCAGCATTTT
CASSLGQAGQPQHF
>TRBJ2-3|few|TRBV3-1|-
TGTGCCAGCAGCCTCCTGTCGGGGGCGCAGTATTTT
CASSLLSGAQYF
>TRBJ2-3|-|TRBV6-5|TRBD2
TGTGCCAGCAGCGTGGGACTAGCGGGGGGCGCCCTAGGGTCGCAGTATTTT
CASSVGLAGGALGSQYF
>TRBJ1-2|few|TRBV20-1|-
TGCAGTGCTAGGGAGACAGGACTCCTCTATGGCTACACCTTC
CSARETGLLYGYTF
>TRBJ2-1|many|TRBV20-1|TRBD2
TGCAGTGCTAGGGGAGTAGCGGGAGGATACAATGAGCAGTTCTTC
CSARGVAGGYNEQFF
>TRBJ2-5|many|TRBV20-1|-
TGCAGTGCCTACTTAGCGGAGGGAGAGACCCAGTACTTC
CSAYLAEGETQYF
>TRBJ1-2|-|TRBV9|-
TGTGCCAGCAGCGTAGCTGTGGGTGCAGAACATGGCTACACCTTC
CASSVAVGAEHGYTF
>TRBJ2-1|few|TRBV6-4|TRBD2
TGTGCCAGCAGCCAGCGGGAGTCAGCCTACAATGAGCAGTTCTTC
CASSQRESAYNEQFF
>TRBJ2-3|-|TRBV5-1|TRBD2
TGCGCCAGCAGCTCCGGACTAGCGGGGCGGGATACGCAGTATTTT
CASSSGLAGRDTQYF
>TRBJ1-1|many|TRBV7-3|TRBD1
TGTGCCAGCAGGACAGGGGGTAGCCACACTGAAGCTTTCTTT
CASRTGGSHTEAFF
>TRBJ1-1|few|TRBV10-2|-
TGCGCCAGCAGTGGGGGACAGAACACTGAAGCTTTCTTT
CASSGGQNTEAFF
>TRBJ2-1|-|TRBV5-6|-
TGTGCCAGCAGCTTGGAGCCGGGGAGGCCCCAGTTCTTC
CASSLEPGRPQFF
>TRBJ1-1|many|TRBV2|-
TGTGCCAGCAGTGAGGTAGGAAGGTTGAACACTGAAGCTTTCTTT
CASSEVGRLNTEAFF
>TRBJ2-4|few|TRBV12-3/TRBV12-4|TRBD1
TGTGCCAGCAGTTTAGCTTGGACAGGGGGCGTCAAAAACATTCAGTACTTC
CASSLAWTGGVKNIQYF
>TRBJ2-5|-|TRBV5-1|TRBD2
TGCGCCAGCAGCTTGTTTACCGGGGGGCAAGAGACCCAGTACTTC
CASSLFTGGQETQYF
>TRBJ2-2|-|TRBV27|-
TGTGCCAGCGGACTTCTGGCCGGGGAGCTGTTTTTT
CASGLLAGELFF
>TRBJ2-5|many|TRBV30|-
TGTGCCTGGAGTGGCAGGGAGACCCAGTACTTC
CAWSGRETQYF
>TRBJ1-2|few|TRBV28|-
TGTGCCAGCATGGTCAATAGTTATGGCTACACCTTC
CASMVNSYGYTF
>TRBJ2-3|-|TRBV6-6|TRBD2
TGTGCCAGCAGTTACTCGACTAGCGACCCCACAGATACGCAGTATTTT
CASSYSTSDPTDTQYF